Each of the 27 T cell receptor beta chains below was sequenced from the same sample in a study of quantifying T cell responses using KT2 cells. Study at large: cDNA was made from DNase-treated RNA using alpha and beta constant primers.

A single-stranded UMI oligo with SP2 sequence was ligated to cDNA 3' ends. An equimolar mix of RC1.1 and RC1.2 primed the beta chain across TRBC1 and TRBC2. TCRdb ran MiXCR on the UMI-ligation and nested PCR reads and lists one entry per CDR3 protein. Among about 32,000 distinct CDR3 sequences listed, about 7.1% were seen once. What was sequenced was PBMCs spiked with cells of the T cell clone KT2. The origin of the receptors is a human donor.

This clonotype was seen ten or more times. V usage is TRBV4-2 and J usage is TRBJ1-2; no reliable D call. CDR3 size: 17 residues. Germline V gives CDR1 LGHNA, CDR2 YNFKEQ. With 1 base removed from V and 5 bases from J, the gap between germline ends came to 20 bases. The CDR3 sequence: CASSQGEGGGPLYGYTF. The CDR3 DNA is TGTGCCAGCAGCCAAGGCGAGGGAGGAGGGCCCTTGTATGGCTACACCTTC.

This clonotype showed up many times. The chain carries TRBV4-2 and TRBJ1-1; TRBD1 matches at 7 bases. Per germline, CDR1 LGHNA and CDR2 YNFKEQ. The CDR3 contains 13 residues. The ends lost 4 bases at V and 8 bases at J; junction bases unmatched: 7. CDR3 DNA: TGTGCCAGCAGCCCGCGACAGGGAAGAGAAGCTTTCTTT. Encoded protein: CASSPRQGREAFF.

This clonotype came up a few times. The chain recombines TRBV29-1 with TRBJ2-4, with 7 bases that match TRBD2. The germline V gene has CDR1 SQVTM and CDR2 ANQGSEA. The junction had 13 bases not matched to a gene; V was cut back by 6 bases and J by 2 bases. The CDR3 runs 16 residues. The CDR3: CSVGGGSGLTKNIQYF. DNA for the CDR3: TGCAGCGTGGGGGGAGGGAGCGGGTTGACCAAAAACATTCAGTACTTC.

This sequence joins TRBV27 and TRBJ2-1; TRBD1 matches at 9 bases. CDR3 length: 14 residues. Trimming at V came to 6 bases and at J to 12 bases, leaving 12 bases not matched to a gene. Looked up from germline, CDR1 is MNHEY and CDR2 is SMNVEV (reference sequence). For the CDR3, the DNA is TGTGCCAGCAGCGGGACAGGGCCCCTCCGGGGGCAGTTCTTC. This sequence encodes CASSGTGPLRGQFF.

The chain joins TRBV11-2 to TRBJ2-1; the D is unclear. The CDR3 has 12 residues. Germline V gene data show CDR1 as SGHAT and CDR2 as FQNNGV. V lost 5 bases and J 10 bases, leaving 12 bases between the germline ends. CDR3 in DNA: TGTGCCAGCAGCCCGCTAGTACGCGAGCAGTTCTTC. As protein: CASSPLVREQFF.

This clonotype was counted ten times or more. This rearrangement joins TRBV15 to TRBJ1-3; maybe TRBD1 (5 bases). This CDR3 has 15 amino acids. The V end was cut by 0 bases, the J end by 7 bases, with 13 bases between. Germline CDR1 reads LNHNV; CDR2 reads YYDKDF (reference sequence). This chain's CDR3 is CATSRDRTTGNTIYF. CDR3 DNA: TGTGCCACCAGCAGAGATCGGACAACCGGGAACACCATATATTTT.

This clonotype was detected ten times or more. CDR3 sequence (DNA): TGTGCCAGCAGTTTAGTTTCAGCGCCTAACTATGGCTACACCTTC. As protein: CASSLVSAPNYGYTF. The V and J genes are TRBV12-3 or TRBV12-4 and TRBJ1-2; D unresolved. The CDR3 runs to 15 residues. With 1 base removed from V and 0 bases from J, the gap between germline ends came to 9 bases.

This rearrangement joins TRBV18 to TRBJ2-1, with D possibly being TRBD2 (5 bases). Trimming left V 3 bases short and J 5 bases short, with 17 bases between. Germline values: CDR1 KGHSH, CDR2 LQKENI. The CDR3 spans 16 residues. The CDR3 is CASSPEAASFNNEQFF. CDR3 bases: TGTGCCAGCTCACCGGAGGCAGCCAGTTTCAACAATGAGCAGTTCTTC.

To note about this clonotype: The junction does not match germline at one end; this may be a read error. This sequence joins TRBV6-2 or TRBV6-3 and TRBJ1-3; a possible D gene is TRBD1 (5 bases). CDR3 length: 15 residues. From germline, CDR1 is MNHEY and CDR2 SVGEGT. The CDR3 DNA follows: TGTGCCAGCAGTTACTCTGGGACTTTTGGAAGCACCATATATTTT. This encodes CASSYSGTFGSTIYF.

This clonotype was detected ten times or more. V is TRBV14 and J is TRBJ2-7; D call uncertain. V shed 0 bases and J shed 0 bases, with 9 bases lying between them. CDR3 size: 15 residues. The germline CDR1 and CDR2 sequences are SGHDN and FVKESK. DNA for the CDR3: TGTGCCAGCAGCCAAGACAGTCTCCGCTCCTACGAGCAGTACTTC. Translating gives CASSQDSLRSYEQYF.

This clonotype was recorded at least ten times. The CDR3 here is CASSATRVDTEAFF. CDR3 DNA sequence: TGTGCCAGCAGCGCTACCAGGGTAGACACTGAAGCTTTCTTT. The chain carries TRBV3-1 and TRBJ1-1; D is possibly TRBD1 (5 bases). Trimming removed 5 bases from V and 3 bases from J, with 13 bases in between. CDR3 length: 14 amino acids. Germline assignment: CDR1 LGHDT and CDR2 YNNKEL (reference sequence).

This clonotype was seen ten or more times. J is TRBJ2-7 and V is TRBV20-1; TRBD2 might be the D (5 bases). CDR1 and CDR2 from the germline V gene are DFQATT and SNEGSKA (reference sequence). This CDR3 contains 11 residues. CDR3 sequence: CSRGLGYEQYF. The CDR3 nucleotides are TGCAGCCGGGGATTAGGATACGAGCAGTACTTC.

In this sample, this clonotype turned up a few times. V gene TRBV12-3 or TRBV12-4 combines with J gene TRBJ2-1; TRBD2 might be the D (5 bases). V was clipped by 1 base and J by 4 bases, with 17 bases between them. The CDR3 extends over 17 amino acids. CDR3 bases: TGTGCCAGCAGTTTAGAGACTACCGAGGCTCTATACAATGAGCAGTTCTTC. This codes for CASSLETTEALYNEQFF.

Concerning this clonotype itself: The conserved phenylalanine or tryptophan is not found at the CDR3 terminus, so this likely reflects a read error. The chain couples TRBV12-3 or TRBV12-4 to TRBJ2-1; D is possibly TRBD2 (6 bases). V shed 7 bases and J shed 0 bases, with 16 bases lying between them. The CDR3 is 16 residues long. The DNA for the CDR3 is TGTGCCAGCACAAGGAGGGGTCAGAGCTCCTACAATGAGCAGTTCGTC. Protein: CASTRRGQSSYNEQFV.

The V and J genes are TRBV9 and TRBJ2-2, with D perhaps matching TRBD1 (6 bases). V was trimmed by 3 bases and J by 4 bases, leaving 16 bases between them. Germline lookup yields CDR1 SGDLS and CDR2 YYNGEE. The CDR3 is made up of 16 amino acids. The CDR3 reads CASSGLRTDTTGELFF. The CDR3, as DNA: TGTGCCAGCAGCGGCCTTCGGACAGATACCACCGGGGAGCTGTTTTTT. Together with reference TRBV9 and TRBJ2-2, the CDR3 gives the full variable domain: DSGVTQTPKHLITATGQRVTLRCSPRSGDLSVYWYQQSLDQGLQFLIQYYNGEERAKGNILERFSAQQFPDLHSELNLSSLELGDSALYFCASSGLRTDTTGELFFGEGSRLTVL.

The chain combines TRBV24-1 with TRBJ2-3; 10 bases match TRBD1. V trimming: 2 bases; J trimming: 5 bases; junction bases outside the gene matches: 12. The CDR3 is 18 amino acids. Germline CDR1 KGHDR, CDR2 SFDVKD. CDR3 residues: CATSDSSRDRGQEDTQYF. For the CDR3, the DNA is TGTGCCACCAGTGATTCGTCCCGGGACAGGGGTCAAGAAGATACGCAGTATTTT.

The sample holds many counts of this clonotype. The CDR3: CAWSPLGGSSYNEQFF. The DNA of the CDR3 is TGTGCCTGGAGTCCTCTGGGCGGGAGCTCCTACAATGAGCAGTTCTTC. The chain links TRBV30 to TRBJ2-1; 7 nucleotides line up with TRBD2. CDR1 and CDR2 from the germline V gene are GTSNPN and SVGIG (reference sequence). The CDR3 consists of 16 residues. V shed 2 bases and J 0 bases; nucleotides not matched to a gene: 7.

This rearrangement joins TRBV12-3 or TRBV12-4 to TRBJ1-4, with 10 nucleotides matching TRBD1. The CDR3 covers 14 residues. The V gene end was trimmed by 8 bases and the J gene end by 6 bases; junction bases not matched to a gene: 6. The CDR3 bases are TGTGCCAGCGGGCCGACAGGGGGCTATGAAAAACTGTTTTTT. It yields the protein CASGPTGGYEKLFF.

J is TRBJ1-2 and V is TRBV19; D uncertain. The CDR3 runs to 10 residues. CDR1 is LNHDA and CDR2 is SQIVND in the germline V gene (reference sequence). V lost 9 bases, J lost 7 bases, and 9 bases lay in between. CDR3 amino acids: CASPPGGYTF. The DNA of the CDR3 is TGTGCCAGCCCCCCCGGTGGCTACACCTTC.

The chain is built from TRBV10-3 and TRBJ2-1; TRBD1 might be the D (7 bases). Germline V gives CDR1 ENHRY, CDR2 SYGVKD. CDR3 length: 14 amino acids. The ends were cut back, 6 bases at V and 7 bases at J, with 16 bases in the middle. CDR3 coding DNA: TGTGCCATCAGGTCAAGTTCAGGGGGGAATGAGCAGTTCTTC. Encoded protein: CAIRSSSGGNEQFF.

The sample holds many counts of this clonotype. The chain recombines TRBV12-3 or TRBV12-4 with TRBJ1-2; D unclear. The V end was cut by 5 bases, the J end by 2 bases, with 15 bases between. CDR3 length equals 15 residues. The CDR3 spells CASSPGRRANYGYTF. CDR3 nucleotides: TGTGCCAGCAGTCCAGGTAGAAGGGCCAACTATGGCTACACCTTC.

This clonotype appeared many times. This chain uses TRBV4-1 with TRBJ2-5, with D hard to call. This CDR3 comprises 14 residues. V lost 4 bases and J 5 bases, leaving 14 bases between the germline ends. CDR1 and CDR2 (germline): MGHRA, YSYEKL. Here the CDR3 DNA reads TGCGCCAGCAGCCTTACTGTGGCTGCGGAGACCCAGTACTTC. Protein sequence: CASSLTVAAETQYF.

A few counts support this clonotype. CDR3 nucleotide sequence: TGTGCCAGCAGCTACGGGACTAGCGGGGCCGGGGGAGATACGCAGTATTTT. Encoded protein: CASSYGTSGAGGDTQYF. This sequence joins TRBV6-2 or TRBV6-3 and TRBJ2-3; 13 nucleotides align to TRBD2. CDR1 MNHEY and CDR2 SVGEGT come from the germline V gene. V shed 6 bases and J 5 bases; nucleotides not matched to a gene: 11. The CDR3 has 17 amino acids.

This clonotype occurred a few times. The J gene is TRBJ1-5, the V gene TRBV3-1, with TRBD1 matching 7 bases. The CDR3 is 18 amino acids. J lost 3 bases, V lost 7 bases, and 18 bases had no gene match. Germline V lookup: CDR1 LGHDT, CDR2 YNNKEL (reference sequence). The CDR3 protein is CASTFNRGGESDNQPQHF. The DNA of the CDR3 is TGTGCCAGCACCTTCAACAGGGGAGGTGAGTCGGACAATCAGCCCCAGCATTTT.

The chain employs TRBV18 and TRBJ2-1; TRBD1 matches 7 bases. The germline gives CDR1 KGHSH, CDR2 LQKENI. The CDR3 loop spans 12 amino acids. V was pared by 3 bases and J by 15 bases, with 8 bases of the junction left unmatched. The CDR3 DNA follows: TGTGCCAGCTCACCCCTGGGACAGCCGATGTTCTTC. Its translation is CASSPLGQPMFF.

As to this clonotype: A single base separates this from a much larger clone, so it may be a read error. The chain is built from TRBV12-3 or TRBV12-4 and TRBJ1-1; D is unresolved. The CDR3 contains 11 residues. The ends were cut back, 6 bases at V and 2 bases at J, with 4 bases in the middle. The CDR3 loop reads CASRCNTEAFF. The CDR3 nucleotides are TGTGCCAGCAGATGTAACACTGAAGCTTTCTTT.

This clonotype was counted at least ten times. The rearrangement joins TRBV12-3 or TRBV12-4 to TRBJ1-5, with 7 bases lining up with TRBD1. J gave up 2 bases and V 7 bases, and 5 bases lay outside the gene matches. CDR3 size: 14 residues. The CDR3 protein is CASTLGQGNQPQHF. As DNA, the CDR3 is TGTGCCAGCACCCTCGGACAGGGCAATCAGCCCCAGCATTTT.